One sample yielded the 11 T cell receptor beta chains listed below, sequenced in a study of T cells after posttransplantation cyclophosphamide listed by TCRdb under 2016. Per the publication, the treatment or condition label means: high-dose cyclophosphamide on days +3 and +4 as single-agent GVHD prophylaxis. Busulfan and fludarabine conditioning, a related or unrelated marrow graft, and cyclophosphamide on days +3 and +4 were given to PTCy patients. The library was produced with the immunoSEQ multiplex PCR assay. TCRdb provides this immuneACCESS table in a form limited to in-frame rearrangements. Some clones are lacking; in checked studies, under half of them reflect an unresolved V gene, and why the rest are absent is not known. The table for this sample lists tens of thousands of clones; roughly 87% of them were counted only once. The ten biggest clones cover less than 2.5% of the sample. The source was PBMCs, collected roughly 59 days after allogeneic stem cell transplant with posttransplant cyclophosphamide. Every receptor here comes from a male patient aged 60 to 75 who received an allogeneic stem cell transplant from a related donor and was CMV-positive. After a transplant, certain T cells may trace back to the graft donor.

The genes are TRBV4-1 and TRBJ1-1; 7 nucleotides agree with TRBD1. Germline V lookup: CDR1 MGHRA, CDR2 YSYEKL. The CDR3 covers 16 residues. Trimming removed 3 bases from V and 3 bases from J; junction bases left unmatched: 10. The CDR3 region has the DNA TGCGCCAGCAGCCAGACCTGGGGGACAGAGGACACTGAAGCTTTCTTT. This translates into CASSQTWGTEDTEAFF.

The chain links TRBV11-3 to TRBJ1-5, with D perhaps matching TRBD1 (6 bases). Trimming removed 3 bases at V and 3 bases at J, with 24 bases between. Germline V gene data show CDR1 as SGHNT and CDR2 as YENEEA. This CDR3 comprises 19 residues. Here the CDR3 reads CASSFSRGTGPDHNQPQHF. DNA for the CDR3: TGTGCCAGCAGCTTTAGTCGGGGTACAGGGCCCGATCACAATCAGCCCCAGCATTTT.

This clone occurred once. The chain links TRBV11-2 to TRBJ2-7; TRBD1 might be the D (6 bases). Per germline, CDR1 SGHAT and CDR2 FQNNGV. The CDR3 runs 15 residues. Trimming shortened V by 1 base and J by 2 bases, and 12 bases separated the two germline ends. The CDR3 region has the DNA TGTGCCAGCAGCTTAGCACAGGGAGCAGCCTACGAGCAGTACGTC. Protein: CASSLAQGAAYEQYV.

This chain joins TRBV7-8 and TRBJ1-4, with D unresolved. CDR1 is SGHVS and CDR2 is FQNEAQ in the germline V gene. The V gene lost 3 bases and the J gene lost 7 bases, with 6 bases spanning the gap. There are 12 residues in the CDR3. As DNA, the CDR3 is TGTGCCAGCAGCTTTCAGGTTGAAAAACTGTTTTTT. Its translation is CASSFQVEKLFF.

This chain joins TRBV6-5 and TRBJ1-2, with D possibly being TRBD1 (6 bases). The germline gives CDR1 MNHEY, CDR2 SVGAGI. CDR3 length: 15 amino acids. Trimming removed 2 bases from V and 4 bases from J, with 14 bases in between. CDR3 DNA sequence: TGTGCCAGCAGTTACCGGGGGGGCGAGGGCTATGGCTACACCTTC. Translated: CASSYRGGEGYGYTF.

As DNA, the CDR3 is TGTGCCAGCAGCTTGAGGGACAGAACTAATGAAAAACTGTTTTTT. The encoded protein is CASSLRDRTNEKLFF. The rearrangement uses TRBV11-2 and TRBJ1-4, with 7 bases matching TRBD1. CDR1 is SGHAT, CDR2 FQNNGV, per germline. Trimming removed 3 bases from V and 1 base from J; junction bases left unmatched: 2. The CDR3 runs to 15 residues.

J is TRBJ2-3 and V is TRBV29-1, with D perhaps matching TRBD2 (5 bases). Germline CDR1 SQVTM, CDR2 ANQGSEA. This CDR3 has 11 amino acids. The V and J ends lost 2 bases and 7 bases respectively, with 7 bases between them. The CDR3 sequence: CSVERGNTQYF. The CDR3 nucleotides read TGCAGCGTTGAACGGGGTAATACGCAGTATTTT.

This chain connects TRBV5-1 to TRBJ2-1; a possible D gene is TRBD2 (6 bases). This CDR3 region has 14 residues. Germline CDR1 is SGHRS and CDR2 is YFSETQ. Deletions cut 4 bases from V and 8 bases from J, with 16 bases between. The CDR3: CASSNGGLSDEQFF. Here the CDR3 DNA reads TGCGCCAGCAGCAACGGGGGACTTTCTGATGAGCAGTTCTTC.

V is TRBV18 and J is TRBJ2-7; 10 bases line up with TRBD1. The germline CDR1 and CDR2 sequences are KGHSH and LQKENI. The CDR3 length is 15 residues. V was pared by 6 bases and J by 0 bases, with 5 bases of the junction left unmatched. The DNA of the CDR3 is TGTGCCAGCTCGCGCCGGGACAGGGGCTCCTACGAGCAGTACGTC. Its protein is CASSRRDRGSYEQYV.

The gene calls are TRBV4-1 and TRBJ1-2; D not certain. The CDR3 has 16 residues. Germline lookup yields CDR1 MGHRA and CDR2 YSYEKL. Trimming cost V 0 bases and J 5 bases, with 16 bases left between them. CDR3 amino acids: CASSQEIVGGGYGYTF. The CDR3 DNA is TGCGCCAGCAGCCAAGAAATAGTCGGAGGAGGGTATGGCTACACCTTC.

V is TRBV6-5 and J is TRBJ1-3; possible D gene TRBD1, 5 bases. V lost 4 bases and J 9 bases, leaving 16 bases between the germline ends. There are 14 residues in the CDR3. Germline V CDR1 and CDR2: MNHEY, SVGAGI. The CDR3 protein is CASSLVGVYGTIYF. The CDR3 DNA reads as TGTGCCAGCAGTTTGGTAGGGGTTTACGGCACCATATATTTT.